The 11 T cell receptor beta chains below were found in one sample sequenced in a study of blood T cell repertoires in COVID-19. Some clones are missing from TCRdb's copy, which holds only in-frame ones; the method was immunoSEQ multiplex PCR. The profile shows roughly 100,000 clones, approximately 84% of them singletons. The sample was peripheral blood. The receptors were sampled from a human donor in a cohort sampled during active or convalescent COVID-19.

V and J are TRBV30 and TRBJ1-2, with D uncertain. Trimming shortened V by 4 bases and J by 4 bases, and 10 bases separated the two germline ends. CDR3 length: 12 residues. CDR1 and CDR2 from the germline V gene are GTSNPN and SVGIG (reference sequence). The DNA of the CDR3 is TGTGCCTGGACCCACATCCCCTATGGCTACACCTTC. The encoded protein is CAWTHIPYGYTF.

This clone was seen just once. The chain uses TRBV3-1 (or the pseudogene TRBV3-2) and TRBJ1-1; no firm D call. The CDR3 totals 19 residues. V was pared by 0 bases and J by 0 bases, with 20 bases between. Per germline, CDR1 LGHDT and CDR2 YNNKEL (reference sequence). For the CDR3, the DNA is TGTGCCAGCAGCCAAGATCGGAGGTACCCTGCGGGCGTGAACACTGAAGCTTTCTTT. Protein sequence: CASSQDRRYPAGVNTEAFF.

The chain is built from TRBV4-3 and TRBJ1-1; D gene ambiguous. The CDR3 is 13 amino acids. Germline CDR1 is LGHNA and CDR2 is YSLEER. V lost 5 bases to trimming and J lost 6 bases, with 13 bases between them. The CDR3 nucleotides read TGCGCCAGCAGCGCGGACTGGCGCGCTGAAGCTTTCTTT. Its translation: CASSADWRAEAFF.

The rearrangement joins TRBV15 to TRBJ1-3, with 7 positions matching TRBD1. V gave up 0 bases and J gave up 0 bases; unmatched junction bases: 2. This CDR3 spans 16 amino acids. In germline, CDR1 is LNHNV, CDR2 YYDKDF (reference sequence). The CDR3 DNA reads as TGTGCCACCAGCAGAGAGACAGGGAACTCTGGAAACACCATATATTTT. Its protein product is CATSRETGNSGNTIYF.

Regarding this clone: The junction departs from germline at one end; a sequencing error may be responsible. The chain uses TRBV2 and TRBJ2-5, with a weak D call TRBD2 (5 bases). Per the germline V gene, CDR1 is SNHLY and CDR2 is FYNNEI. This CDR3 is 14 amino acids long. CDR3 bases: TGTGCCAGCAGTGAAACCGGGATCCAAAAGACCCAGTACTTC. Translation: CASSETGIQKTQYF.

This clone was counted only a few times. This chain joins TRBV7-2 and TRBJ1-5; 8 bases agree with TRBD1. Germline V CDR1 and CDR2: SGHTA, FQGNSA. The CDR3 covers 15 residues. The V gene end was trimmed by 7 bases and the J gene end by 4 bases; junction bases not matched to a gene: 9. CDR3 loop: CASTSRGTGNQPQHF. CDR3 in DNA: TGTGCCAGCACCTCCAGGGGGACAGGTAATCAGCCCCAGCATTTT.

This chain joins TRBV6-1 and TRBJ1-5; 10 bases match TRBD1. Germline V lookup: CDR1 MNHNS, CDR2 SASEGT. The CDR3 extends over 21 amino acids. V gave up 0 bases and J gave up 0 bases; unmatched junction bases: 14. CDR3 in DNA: TGTGCCAGCAGTGAAGCAAGGGTAGGGGACAGGGGTAAATATAGCAATCAGCCCCAGCATTTT. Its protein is CASSEARVGDRGKYSNQPQHF.

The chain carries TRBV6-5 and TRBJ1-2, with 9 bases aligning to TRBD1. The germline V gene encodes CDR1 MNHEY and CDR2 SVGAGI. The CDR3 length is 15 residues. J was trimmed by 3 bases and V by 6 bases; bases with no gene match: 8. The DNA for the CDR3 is TGTGCCAGCAGACCCGAAGGACAGGGGCACTATGGCTACACCTTC. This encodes CASRPEGQGHYGYTF.

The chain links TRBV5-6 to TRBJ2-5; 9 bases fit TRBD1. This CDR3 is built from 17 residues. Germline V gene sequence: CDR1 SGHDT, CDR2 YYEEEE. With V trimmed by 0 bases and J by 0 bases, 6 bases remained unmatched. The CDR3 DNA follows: TGTGCCAGCAGCTTGGCCGGTGGGACAGGGTACCAAGAGACCCAGTACTTC. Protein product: CASSLAGGTGYQETQYF.

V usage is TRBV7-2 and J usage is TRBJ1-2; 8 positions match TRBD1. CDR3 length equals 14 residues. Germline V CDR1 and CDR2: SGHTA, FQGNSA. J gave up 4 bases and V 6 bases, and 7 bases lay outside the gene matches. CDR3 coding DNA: TGTGCCAGCAGTTCCGGGACAGGTTTCTATGGCTACACCTTC. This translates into CASSSGTGFYGYTF.

CDR3 in amino acids: CAISESDRRAGNTIYF. For the CDR3, the DNA is TGTGCCATCAGTGAGTCAGACAGGCGGGCTGGAAACACCATATATTTT. The V call is TRBV10-3, the J call TRBJ1-3, with a tentative D call TRBD1 (6 bases). CDR1 and CDR2 (germline): ENHRY, SYGVKD. Trimming pared 0 bases from V and 2 bases from J, leaving 11 bases between. The CDR3 totals 16 residues.